This TCR beta chain derives from a study of control samples from healthy donors and cancer patients. Clones were sequenced by immunoSEQ multiplex PCR, and TCRdb holds only the in-frame ones, with some missing. The sample carries approximately 140,000 clones, about 89% recorded once. The V gene's germline CDR1 is MNHEY and CDR2 SMNVEV (reference sequence). The CDR3 spans 13 residues. The V end lost 6 bases, the J end lost 4 bases, and 12 bases lay between the germline ends. Material for sequencing was blood. V is TRBV27 and J is TRBJ1-2; TRBD1 is a possible D gene (5 bases). This clonotype originated in a man between 18 and 29 years old in good health. CDR3 sequence reads: CASSLTGTYGYTF. Written as DNA, the CDR3 is TGTGCCAGCAGCCTCACAGGTACCTATGGCTACACCTTC.